This TCR beta chain was identified during a study of Graves' ophthalmopathy and Graves' hyperthyroidism listed by TCRdb under 2018. For the study in its entirety: Peripheral blood samples were taken at the time of initial diagnosis, before any treatment was given. For training and testing, the 80 to 100 patients in the discovery cohort were randomly divided in a 7:3 ratio. To explore V-J signatures that separate ophthalmopathy from hyperthyroidism, a discovery set of 100 patients was enrolled, consisting of 43 with ophthalmopathy and around 57 with stable hyperthyroidism. In total, approximately 130 blood samples were TCR-sequenced: approximately 40 ophthalmopathy, some 75 hyperthyroidism and some 17 hyperthyroidism-to-ophthalmopathy patients. The study used TCR beta repertoire signatures to distinguish Graves' ophthalmopathy from Graves' hyperthyroidism and to predict progression to ophthalmopathy. In five or six hyperthyroidism patients, T-cell repertoires of thyroid tissue and blood were compared. For independent validation, a separate cohort was made up of some 19 hyperthyroidism patients plus 17 patients who later progressed from hyperthyroidism to ophthalmopathy. Following sampling, methimazole starting at 30 mg daily was administered to hyperthyroidism patients, and high-dose intravenous methylprednisolone was administered to ophthalmopathy patients. Results and caveats for the whole study, not just this receptor: Among expanded thyroid clonotypes with frequency above 0.001, most also showed up in blood, which suggests that blood repertoires may reflect the thyroid immune response. In cross-validation, the 13-signature model distinguished ophthalmopathy from stable hyperthyroidism with just over 85% sensitivity and nearly 82% specificity, and in the test set the corresponding values were approximately 80% and 68%. In validation, the model predicted ophthalmopathy progression with 55% to 71% sensitivity and about 77% specificity; approximately 12 predicted patients were CT-confirmed with GO in a median of approximately six months. Sample size was not predetermined statistically, and investigators were not blinded to group allocation.

For repertoire sequencing, TCR beta CDR3 regions were amplified from RNA transcripts. The first round was an RT-PCR using HTBI primers with the Qiagen OneStep RT-PCR kit, and this first round was followed by a second-round multiplex PCR, then size selection and purification. Sequencing of the libraries was carried out on an Illumina HiSeq2000 in paired-end mode with 100 bp reads. In the paper's pipeline: Reads were processed with SOAPnuke, discarding reads with adapters, uncalled bases, mean Phred below 15, or no exact constant-primer or identifier match. High-quality paired reads were merged with COPE v1.2.5. Each unique nucleotide sequence was treated as a clonotype, and MiTCR v1.1 was used to align the clonotypes to the IMGT TRB V, D and J references. Analysis was restricted to V-J combinations with a frequency above 0.0001, which covered about 99% of repertoires. For each V-J combination, a TCR clonal expansion and chaos score was defined as F50 clonal expansion divided by the chaos observed in the TCRdist matrix. Welch's t-statistics and random forest were used to reduce features to about a dozen V-J combinations, which were fed into a naive Bayes classifier. The similarity between thyroid and blood repertoires was quantified using the Morisita-Horn index. TCRdb reprocessing: public reads trimmed at Q25 with fastp, clones called with MiXCR, in-frame beta chains kept. Entries are consolidated by CDR3 protein sequence, retaining the most common genes and DNA. None of the V and J calls come from the authors' own analysis; TCRdb made them. In all, the sample holds 400,000 or so distinct CDR3 sequences, and 15% of those were seen once. About 7% of the sample goes to the ten largest clones.

Stable hyperthyroidism was defined as no progression to ophthalmopathy within 18 months of follow-up. Hyperthyroidism patients were newly diagnosed, with disease duration under 2 months, and aged 18 to 65 years. Patients with other autoimmune diseases, uncontrolled infections, pregnancy or lactation were excluded from the study. Clinical symptoms, serum thyroxine, TRAb, thyroid ultrasound and orbital computed tomography were used for diagnosis. Using Ficoll-Paque density gradient centrifugation, PBMCs were isolated from roughly 9.2 ml of fresh peripheral blood. Total RNA was extracted using Trizol reagent, and RNA quality was checked on an Agilent 2100 Bioanalyzer. There are many counts of this clonotype. Its antigen remains undetermined. Qualities for individual bases were not recorded, and no much larger clone is one base off. The CDR3 runs 13 residues from the cysteine to the phenylalanine. Only the CDR3 DNA is retained, 39 bases long and in frame from the first base. Sequences MNHEY (CDR1) and SMNVEV (CDR2) are obtained from the germline V gene (reference sequence). Trimming removed 2 bases from V and 8 bases from J, leaving 12 bases between the germline ends.

The sequenced sample consisted of peripheral blood. The sequence is built from TRBV27 and TRBJ1-1, and the D gene may be TRBD1, 6 bases matching. The TCR originated in a woman younger than 35 with stable Graves' hyperthyroidism. Donor details come from another sample of the same person, matched by shared clones. The DNA sequence follows: TGTGCCAGCAGTTTAGAAGGGGGGGGGGAAGCTTTCTTT. Its protein is CASSLEGGGEAFF.